The clone carrying this T cell receptor (beta chain) was seen many times. One end of the junction does not line up with germline, which may come from a read error. CDR3 length equals 12 residues. Germline V CDR1 and CDR2: DFQATT, SNEGSKA (reference sequence). This specimen comes from a study of neurological immune-mediated disorders. TCRdb processed the 5' RACE reads anew with MiXCR; each CDR3 protein has one entry. The table includes about 39,000 distinct CDR3 sequences, around 7% detected once. The V gene is TRBV20-1, the J gene TRBJ1-1; possibly TRBD1 for D (5 bases). The origin of this receptor is a man between 45 and 60 years old in good health. The sequenced sample was CD4+ T cells from blood. The CDR3 sequence: CSVRQTGSEAFF. The CDR3 bases are TGCAGTGTTAGACAGACCGGGTCTGAAGCTTTCTTT.